This TCR beta chain appears in the sequencing data of a study of CD4+ T cells in melanoma. The germline CDR1 and CDR2 sequences are KGHSH and LQKENI. The CDR3 covers 14 residues. V lost 0 bases and J lost 5, with 7 bases in between. Sequencing used immunoSEQ multiplex PCR; TCRdb keeps in-frame clones, though not all of them. The data contain about 140,000 clones, 85% to 95% of them seen just once; the ten biggest clones take up about 1.5%. This sequence was found in a human donor with melanoma. The chain links TRBV18 to TRBJ1-4; weak D call: TRBD1 (5 bases). CDR3 sequence reads: CASSPPGANEKLFF. The CDR3 coding sequence is TGTGCCAGCTCACCACCAGGGGCAAATGAAAAACTGTTTTTT.